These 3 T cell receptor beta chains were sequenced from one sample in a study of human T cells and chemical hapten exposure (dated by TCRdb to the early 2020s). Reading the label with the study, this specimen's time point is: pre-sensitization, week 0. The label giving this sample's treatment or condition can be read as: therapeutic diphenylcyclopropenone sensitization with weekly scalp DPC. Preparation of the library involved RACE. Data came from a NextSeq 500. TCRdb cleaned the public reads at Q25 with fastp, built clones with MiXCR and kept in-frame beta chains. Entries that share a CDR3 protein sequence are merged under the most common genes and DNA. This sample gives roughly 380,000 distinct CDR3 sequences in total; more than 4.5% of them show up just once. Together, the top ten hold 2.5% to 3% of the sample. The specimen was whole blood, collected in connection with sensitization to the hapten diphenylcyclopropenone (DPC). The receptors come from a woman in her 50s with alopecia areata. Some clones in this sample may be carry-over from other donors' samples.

The chain's CDR3 is CASSQGADTDTQYF. The DNA of the CDR3 is TGTGCCAGCAGCCAGGGTGCGGACACAGATACGCAGTATTTT. The V and J genes are TRBV13 and TRBJ2-3; D perhaps matches TRBD1 (5 bases). The CDR3 sequence is 14 residues long. The V gene lost 5 bases and the J gene lost 2 bases, with 11 bases spanning the gap. Germline V gives CDR1 PRHDT, CDR2 FYEKMQ (reference sequence).

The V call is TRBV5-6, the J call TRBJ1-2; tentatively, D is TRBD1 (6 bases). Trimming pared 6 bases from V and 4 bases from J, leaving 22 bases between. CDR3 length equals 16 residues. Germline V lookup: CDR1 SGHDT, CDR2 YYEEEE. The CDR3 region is CASTRRPGAGGYGYTF. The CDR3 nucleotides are TGTGCCAGCACCCGACGACCAGGGGCCGGGGGCTATGGCTACACCTTC.

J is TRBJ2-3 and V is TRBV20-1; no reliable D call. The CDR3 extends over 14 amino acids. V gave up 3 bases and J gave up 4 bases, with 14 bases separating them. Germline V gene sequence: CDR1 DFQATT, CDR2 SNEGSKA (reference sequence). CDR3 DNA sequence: TGCAGTGCTAGTATGGTAGTAGCATCAGATACGCAGTATTTT. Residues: CSASMVVASDTQYF.